This entry features one T cell receptor (beta chain) sequence. The antigen remains undetermined. The data are from a study of T cell repertoires in cytomegalovirus infection. TCRdb analysed the reads with MiXCR anew, one entry per CDR3 protein. Among over 250,000 distinct CDR3 sequences listed, approximately 22% were seen once. There are 18 residues in the CDR3. Looked up from germline, CDR1 is SGHTA and CDR2 is FQGNSA. Trimming left V 3 bases short and J 2 bases short, with 20 bases between. Sequencing was performed on cultured PBMCs, taken from culture after CMV antigen stimulation. This TCR was sampled from a human donor in good health (CMV status not recorded). Some clones in this sample may be carry-over from other donors' samples. This chain uses TRBV7-2 with TRBJ1-3, with D tentatively TRBD1 (6 bases). The CDR3 DNA reads as TGTGCCAGCAGCTTCGACCGGGGGCGGGGAGGGACTGGAAACACCATATATTTT. Translation gives CASSFDRGRGGTGNTIYF.